This passage covers 2 T cell receptor beta chains from one sample sequenced in a study of blood T cell repertoires in COVID-19 (dated by TCRdb to 2018 to 2020). Libraries were built with the immunoSEQ multiplex PCR assay. TCRdb retrieved this table from immuneACCESS and kept in-frame rearrangements only. Not all clones are present; in checked studies, unresolved V genes account for under half, and no reason is known for the remainder. The sample table records 250,000 to 300,000 clones; about 91% of these occur just once. Over 6% of the sample lies in the top ten. The sequencing input was peripheral blood. The receptors come from a woman aged 25 to 45 who had recovered from COVID-19.

V is TRBV5-5 and J is TRBJ1-2, with 9 bases matching TRBD1. Germline V lookup: CDR1 SGHKS, CDR2 YYEKEE (reference sequence). J lost 4 bases, V lost 3 bases, and 1 base had no gene match. The CDR3 sequence is 13 residues long. The CDR3 sequence is CASSSDRGYGYTF. The CDR3 DNA is TGTGCCAGCAGCTCGGACAGGGGCTATGGCTACACCTTC.

The chain uses TRBV27 and TRBJ2-2; D unclear. The CDR3 consists of 17 residues. In germline, CDR1 is MNHEY, CDR2 SMNVEV (reference sequence). The V and J ends lost 6 bases and 6 bases respectively, with 23 bases between them. CDR3 amino acids: CASSMKIPRYTPGELFF. DNA for the CDR3: TGTGCCAGCAGCATGAAAATACCCAGGTATACGCCCGGGGAGCTGTTTTTT.